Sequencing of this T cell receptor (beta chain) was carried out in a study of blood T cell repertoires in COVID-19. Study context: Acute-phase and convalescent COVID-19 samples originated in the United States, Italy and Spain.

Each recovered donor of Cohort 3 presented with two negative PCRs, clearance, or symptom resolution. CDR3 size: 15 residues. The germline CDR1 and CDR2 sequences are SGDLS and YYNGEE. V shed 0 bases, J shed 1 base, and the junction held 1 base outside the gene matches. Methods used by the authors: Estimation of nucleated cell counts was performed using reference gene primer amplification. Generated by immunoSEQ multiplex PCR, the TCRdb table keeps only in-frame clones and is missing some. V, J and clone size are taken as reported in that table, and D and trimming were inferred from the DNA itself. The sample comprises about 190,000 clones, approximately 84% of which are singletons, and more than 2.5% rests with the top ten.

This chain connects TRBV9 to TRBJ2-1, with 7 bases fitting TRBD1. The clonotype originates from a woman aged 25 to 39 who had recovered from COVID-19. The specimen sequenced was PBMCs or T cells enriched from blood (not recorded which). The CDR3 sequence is CASSVVGQSYNEQFF. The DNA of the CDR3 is TGTGCCAGCAGCGTAGTGGGACAGTCCTACAATGAGCAGTTCTTC. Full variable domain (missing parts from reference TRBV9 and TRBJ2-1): DSGVTQTPKHLITATGQRVTLRCSPRSGDLSVYWYQQSLDQGLQFLIQYYNGEERAKGNILERFSAQQFPDLHSELNLSSLELGDSALYFCASSVVGQSYNEQFFGPGTRLTVL.